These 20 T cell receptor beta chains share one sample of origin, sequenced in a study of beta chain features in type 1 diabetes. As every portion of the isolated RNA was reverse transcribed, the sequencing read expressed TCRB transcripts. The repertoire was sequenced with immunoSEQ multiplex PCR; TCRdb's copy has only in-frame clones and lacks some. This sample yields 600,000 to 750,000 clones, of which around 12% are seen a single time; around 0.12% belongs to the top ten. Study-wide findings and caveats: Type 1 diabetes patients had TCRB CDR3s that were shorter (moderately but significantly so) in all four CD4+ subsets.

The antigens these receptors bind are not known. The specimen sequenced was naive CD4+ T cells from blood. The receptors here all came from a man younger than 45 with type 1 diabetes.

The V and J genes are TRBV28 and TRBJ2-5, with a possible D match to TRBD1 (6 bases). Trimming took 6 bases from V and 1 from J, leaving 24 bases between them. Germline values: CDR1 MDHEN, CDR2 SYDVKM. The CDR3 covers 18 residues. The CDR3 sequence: CASSPGTRSVTIQETQYF. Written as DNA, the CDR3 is TGTGCCAGCAGCCCAGGGACACGGTCCGTAACCATCCAAGAGACCCAGTACTTC. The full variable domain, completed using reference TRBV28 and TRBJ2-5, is DVKVTQSSRYLVKRTGEKVFLECVQDMDHENMFWYRQDPGLGLRLIYFSYDVKMKEKGDIPEGYSVSREKKERFSLILESASTNQTSMYLCASSPGTRSVTIQETQYFGPGTRLLVL.

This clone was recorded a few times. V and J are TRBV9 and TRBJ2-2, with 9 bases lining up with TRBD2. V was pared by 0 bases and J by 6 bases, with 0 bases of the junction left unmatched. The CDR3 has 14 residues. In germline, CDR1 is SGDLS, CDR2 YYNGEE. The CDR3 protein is CASSVGLAAGELFF. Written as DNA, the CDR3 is TGTGCCAGCAGCGTAGGACTAGCGGCCGGGGAGCTGTTTTTT.

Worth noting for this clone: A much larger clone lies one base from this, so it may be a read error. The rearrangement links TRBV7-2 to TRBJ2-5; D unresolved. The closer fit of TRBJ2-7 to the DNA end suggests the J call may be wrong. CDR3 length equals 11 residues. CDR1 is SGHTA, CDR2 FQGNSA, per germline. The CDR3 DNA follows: TGTGCCAGCAGCCACTCCTACGAGCAGTACTTC. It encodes CASSHSYEQYF.

DNA of the CDR3: TGTGCCAGCAGCCAAGATCCTAGCGGGGGGCGGAAGACCCAGTACTTC. As protein: CASSQDPSGGRKTQYF. The genes are TRBV4-2 and TRBJ2-5; 11 bases match TRBD2. J gave up 6 bases and V 0 bases, and 6 bases lay outside the gene matches. CDR1 and CDR2 from the germline V gene are LGHNA and YNFKEQ. This CDR3 comprises 16 residues.

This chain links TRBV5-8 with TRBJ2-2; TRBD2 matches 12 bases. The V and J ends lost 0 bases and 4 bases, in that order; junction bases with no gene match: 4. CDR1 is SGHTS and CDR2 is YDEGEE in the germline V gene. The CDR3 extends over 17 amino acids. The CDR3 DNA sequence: TGTGCCAGCAGCTTGGCGGGGACTAGCGGGTTCACCGGGGAGCTGTTTTTT. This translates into CASSLAGTSGFTGELFF.

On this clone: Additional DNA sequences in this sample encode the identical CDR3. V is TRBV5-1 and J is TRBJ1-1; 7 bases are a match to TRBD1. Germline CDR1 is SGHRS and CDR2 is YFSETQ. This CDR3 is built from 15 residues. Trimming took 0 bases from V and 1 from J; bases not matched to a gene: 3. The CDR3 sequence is CASSLEGQENTEAFF. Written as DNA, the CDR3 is TGCGCCAGCAGCTTGGAAGGACAGGAGAACACTGAAGCTTTCTTT.

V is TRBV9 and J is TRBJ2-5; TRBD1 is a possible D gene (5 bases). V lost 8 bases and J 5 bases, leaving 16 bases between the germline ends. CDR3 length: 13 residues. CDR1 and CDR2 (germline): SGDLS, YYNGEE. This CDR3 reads CASSWGEMETQYF. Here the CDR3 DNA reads TGTGCCAGTAGTTGGGGCGAGATGGAGACCCAGTACTTC.

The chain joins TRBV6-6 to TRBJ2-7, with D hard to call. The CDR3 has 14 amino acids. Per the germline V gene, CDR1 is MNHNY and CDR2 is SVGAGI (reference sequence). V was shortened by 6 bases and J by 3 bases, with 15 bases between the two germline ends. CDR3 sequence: CASRNTEPHYEQYF. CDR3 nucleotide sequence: TGTGCCAGCAGAAACACAGAGCCCCACTACGAGCAGTACTTC.

The CDR3 region is CASSISMTGNQPQHF. CDR3 nucleotides: TGTGCCAGTAGTATCTCGATGACTGGCAATCAGCCCCAGCATTTT. The chain uses TRBV19 and TRBJ1-5; D is undetermined. V was shortened by 3 bases and J by 2 bases, with 11 bases between the two germline ends. Germline V lookup: CDR1 LNHDA, CDR2 SQIVND (reference sequence). There are 15 residues in the CDR3.

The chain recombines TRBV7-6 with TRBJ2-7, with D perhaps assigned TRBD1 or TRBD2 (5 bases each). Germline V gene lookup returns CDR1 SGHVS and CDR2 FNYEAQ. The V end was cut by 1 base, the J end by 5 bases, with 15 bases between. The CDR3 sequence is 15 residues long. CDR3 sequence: CASSLVGRQGHEQYF. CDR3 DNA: TGTGCCAGCAGCTTAGTTGGTCGGCAGGGACACGAGCAGTACTTC.

CDR3 coding DNA: TGTGCCAGCTCACCAGGGTACCACGAGCAGTACTTC. It specifies CASSPGYHEQYF. The chain uses TRBV18 and TRBJ2-7; D gene unclear. The CDR3 length is 12 residues. Trimming shortened V by 2 bases and J by 5 bases, and 7 bases separated the two germline ends. Germline V CDR1 and CDR2: KGHSH, LQKENI. The full variable domain, its missing parts supplied by reference TRBV18 and TRBJ2-7, is NAGVMQNPRHLVRRRGQEARLRCSPMKGHSHVYWYRQLPEEGLKFMVYLQKENIIDESGMPKERFSAEFPKEGPSILRIQQVVRGDSAAYFCASSPGYHEQYFGPGTRLTVT.

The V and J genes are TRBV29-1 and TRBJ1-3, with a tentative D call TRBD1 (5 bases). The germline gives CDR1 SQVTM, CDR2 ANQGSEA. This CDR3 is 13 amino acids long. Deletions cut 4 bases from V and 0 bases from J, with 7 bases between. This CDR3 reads CSVGGNSGNTIYF. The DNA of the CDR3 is TGCAGCGTTGGGGGGAACTCTGGAAACACCATATATTTT.

The CDR3 DNA is TGTGCCAGCAGGACACAGGAGCAGGACACTGAAGCTTTCTTT. This codes for CASRTQEQDTEAFF. V usage is TRBV6-1 and J usage is TRBJ1-1; the D gene is possibly TRBD1 (5 bases). V was trimmed by 6 bases and J by 3 bases, leaving 14 bases between them. The length of the CDR3 is 14 residues. CDR1 and CDR2 (germline): MNHNS, SASEGT.

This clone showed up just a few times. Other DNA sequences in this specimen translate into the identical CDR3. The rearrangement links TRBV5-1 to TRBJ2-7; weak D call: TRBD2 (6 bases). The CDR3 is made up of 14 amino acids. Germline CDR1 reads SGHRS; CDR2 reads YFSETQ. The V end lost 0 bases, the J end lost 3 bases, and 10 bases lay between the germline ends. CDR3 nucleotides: TGCGCCAGCAGCTTGGAGTTCGGGAGCTACGAGCAGTACTTC. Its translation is CASSLEFGSYEQYF.

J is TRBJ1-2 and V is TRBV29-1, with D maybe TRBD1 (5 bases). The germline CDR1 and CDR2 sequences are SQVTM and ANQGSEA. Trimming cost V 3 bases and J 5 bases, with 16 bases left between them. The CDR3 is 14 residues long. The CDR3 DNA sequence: TGCAGCGTTGAGGTTCCAGGGTGGGGGTATGGCTACACCTTC. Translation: CSVEVPGWGYGYTF.

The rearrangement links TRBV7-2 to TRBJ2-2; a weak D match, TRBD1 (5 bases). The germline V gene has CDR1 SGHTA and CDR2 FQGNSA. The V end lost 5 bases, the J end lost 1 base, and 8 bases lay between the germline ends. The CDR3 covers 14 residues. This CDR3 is CASSRQRNTGELFF. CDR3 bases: TGTGCCAGCAGCAGACAGAGGAACACCGGGGAGCTGTTTTTT.

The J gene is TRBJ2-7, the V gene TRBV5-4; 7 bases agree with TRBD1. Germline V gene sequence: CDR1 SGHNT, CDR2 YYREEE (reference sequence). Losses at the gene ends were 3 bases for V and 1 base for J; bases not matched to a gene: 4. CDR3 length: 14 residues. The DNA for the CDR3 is TGTGCCAGCAGCTCGGGACAGATATCCTACGAGCAGTACTTC. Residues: CASSSGQISYEQYF.

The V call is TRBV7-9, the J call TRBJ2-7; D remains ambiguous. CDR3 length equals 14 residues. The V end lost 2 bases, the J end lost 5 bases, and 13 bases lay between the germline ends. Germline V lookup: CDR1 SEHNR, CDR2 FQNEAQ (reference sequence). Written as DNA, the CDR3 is TGTGCCAGCAGCTTAACGTGGGTTGGAAACGAGCAGTACTTC. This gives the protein CASSLTWVGNEQYF.

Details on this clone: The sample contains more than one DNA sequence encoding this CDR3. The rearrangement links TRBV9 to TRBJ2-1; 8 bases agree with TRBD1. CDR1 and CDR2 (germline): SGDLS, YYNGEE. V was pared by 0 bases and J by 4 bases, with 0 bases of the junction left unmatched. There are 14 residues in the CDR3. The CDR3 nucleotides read TGTGCCAGCAGCGTAGGACAGGGGTACAATGAGCAGTTCTTC. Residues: CASSVGQGYNEQFF.

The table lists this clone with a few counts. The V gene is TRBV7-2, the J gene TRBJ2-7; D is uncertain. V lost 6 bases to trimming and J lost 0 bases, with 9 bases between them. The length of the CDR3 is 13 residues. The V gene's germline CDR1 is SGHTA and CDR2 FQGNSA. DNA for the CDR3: TGTGCCAGCAGGCCGGCCTCCTCCTACGAGCAGTACTTC. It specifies CASRPASSYEQYF.